This TCR beta chain was identified during a study of response to subunit inactivated influenza vaccine. V gave up 6 bases and J gave up 6 bases; unmatched junction bases: 7. The CDR3 covers 15 residues. Germline CDR1 and CDR2: SGHRS and YFSETQ. TCRdb re-analysed the RT-PCR reads in MiXCR, keeping a single row per CDR3 protein. The table records more than 550,000 distinct CDR3 sequences, 11% of them present only once. This clonotype was detected only a few times. The data also belong to a second study, concerning T cells expressing NK-cell markers. This second study says: Scientists made TCR beta cDNA using 5'RACE template switching with UMIs. The TCR beta repertoires originated in sorted CD3+CD56+NKG2C+, CD3+CD56+NKG2C- and CD3+CD56-NKG2C+ T cells. Of CD8+ T cells, about 1.0-8% belonged to dominant NKG2C+ clonotypes in five or six donors.

The receptor was isolated from a man aged 45-65 years who received an inactivated influenza vaccine. This specimen was PBMCs from blood, taken on the day of vaccination. The V call is TRBV5-1, the J call TRBJ2-1, with 12 bases lining up with TRBD2. The CDR3 spells CASNPSGGAINEQFF. The CDR3 DNA reads as TGCGCCAGCAACCCTAGCGGGGGGGCCATCAATGAGCAGTTCTTC.